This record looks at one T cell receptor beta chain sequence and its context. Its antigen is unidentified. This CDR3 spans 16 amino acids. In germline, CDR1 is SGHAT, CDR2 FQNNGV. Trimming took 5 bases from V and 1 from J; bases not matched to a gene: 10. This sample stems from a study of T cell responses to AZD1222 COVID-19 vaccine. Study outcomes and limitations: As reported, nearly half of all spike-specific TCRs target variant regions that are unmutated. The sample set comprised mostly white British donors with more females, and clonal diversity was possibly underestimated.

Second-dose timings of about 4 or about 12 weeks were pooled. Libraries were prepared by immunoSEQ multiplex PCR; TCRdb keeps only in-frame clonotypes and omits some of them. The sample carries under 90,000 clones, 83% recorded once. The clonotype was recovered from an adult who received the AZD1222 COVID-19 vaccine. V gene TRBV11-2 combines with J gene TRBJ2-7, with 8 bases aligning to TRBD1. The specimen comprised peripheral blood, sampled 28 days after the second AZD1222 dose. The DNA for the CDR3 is TGTGCCAGCAGCGCCCGACAGGGGCGCGGGTCCTACGAGCAGTACTTC. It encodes CASSARQGRGSYEQYF.